One and the same sample provided the 14 T cell receptor beta chains below, sequenced in a study of blood T cell repertoires in COVID-19. Sequenced by immunoSEQ multiplex PCR; TCRdb stores in-frame clones only, minus some. The sample records about 280,000 clones, about 85% being singletons. Sample: peripheral blood. The receptors were sampled from a woman in her 50s who had recovered from COVID-19.

This sequence joins TRBV7-8 and TRBJ2-7; 7 bases line up with TRBD1. This CDR3 spans 15 amino acids. From germline, CDR1 is SGHVS and CDR2 FQNEAQ. Trimming at V came to 4 bases and at J to 0 bases, leaving 6 bases not matched to a gene. The CDR3: CASSSRQGLSYEQYF. The CDR3 DNA reads TGTGCCAGCAGCTCGCGACAGGGCCTCTCCTACGAGCAGTACTTC.

The V gene is TRBV2, the J gene TRBJ1-2, with D perhaps TRBD1 (5 bases). CDR1 and CDR2 (germline): SNHLY, FYNNEI. The CDR3 extends over 12 amino acids. Trimming took 4 bases from V and 7 from J, leaving 10 bases between them. The CDR3 nucleotides read TGTGCCAGCAGTGCAGGGCATATTGGCTACACCTTC. Translated: CASSAGHIGYTF.

This clone has at least ten counts. V and J are TRBV28 and TRBJ2-2; D perhaps matches TRBD2 (6 bases). This CDR3 is built from 15 residues. Germline V lookup: CDR1 MDHEN, CDR2 SYDVKM. Trimming cost V 6 bases and J 1 base, with 12 bases left between them. Written as DNA, the CDR3 is TGTGCCAGCAGGTTAGCGGAATTGAACACCGGGGAGCTGTTTTTT. Protein sequence: CASRLAELNTGELFF.

The V call is TRBV11-3, the J call TRBJ2-3, with TRBD1 matching over 7 bases. The CDR3 extends over 13 amino acids. V trimming: 3 bases; J trimming: 5 bases; junction bases outside the gene matches: 2. Germline values: CDR1 SGHNT, CDR2 YENEEA. CDR3 DNA: TGTGCCAGCAGCTTTCAGGGGGAAGATACGCAGTATTTT. This encodes CASSFQGEDTQYF. Combining the CDR3 with reference TRBV11-3 and TRBJ2-3 gives the whole variable domain EAGVVQSPRYKIIEKKQPVAFWCNPISGHNTLYWYLQNLGQGPELLIRYENEEAVDDSQLPKDRFSAERLKGVDSTLKIQPAELGDSAVYLCASSFQGEDTQYFGPGTRLTVL.

The rearrangement joins TRBV27 to TRBJ1-4; 7 positions match TRBD1. Germline-derived CDR1 and CDR2 are MNHEY and SMNVEV (reference sequence). This CDR3 is built from 14 residues. V shed 5 bases and J 6 bases; nucleotides not matched to a gene: 6. CDR3 coding DNA: TGTGCCAGCAGTATCGACAGGGTCGATGAAAAACTGTTTTTT. Amino acids: CASSIDRVDEKLFF.

As for this clone: Other DNA sequences in this specimen translate into the identical CDR3. The V gene is TRBV9, the J gene TRBJ1-1; possible D gene TRBD1, 6 bases. The germline V gene encodes CDR1 SGDLS and CDR2 YYNGEE. The CDR3 totals 14 residues. The ends were cut back, 0 bases at V and 11 bases at J, with 17 bases in the middle. The CDR3 loop reads CASSVGRGGGGAFF. The CDR3 DNA is TGTGCCAGCAGCGTAGGTCGGGGGGGCGGAGGGGCTTTCTTT. Full variable domain (rest looked up from reference TRBV9 and TRBJ1-1): DSGVTQTPKHLITATGQRVTLRCSPRSGDLSVYWYQQSLDQGLQFLIQYYNGEERAKGNILERFSAQQFPDLHSELNLSSLELGDSALYFCASSVGRGGGGAFFGQGTRLTVV.

The rearrangement links TRBV6-6 to TRBJ1-2; 10 bases are a match to TRBD1. The V gene end was trimmed by 8 bases and the J gene end by 3 bases; junction bases not matched to a gene: 6. In germline, CDR1 is MNHNY, CDR2 SVGAGI (reference sequence). The CDR3 has 14 residues. CDR3 protein: CASRRQGAHYGYTF. The DNA for the CDR3 is TGTGCCAGCCGGCGACAGGGGGCTCACTATGGCTACACCTTC.

The V call is TRBV5-5, the J call TRBJ2-3; 7 nucleotides align to TRBD2. The V gene end was trimmed by 3 bases and the J gene end by 3 bases; junction bases not matched to a gene: 10. The germline V gene encodes CDR1 SGHKS and CDR2 YYEKEE (reference sequence). There are 16 residues in the CDR3. The CDR3 sequence is CASSYLLAPMTDTQYF. In nucleotides, the CDR3 is TGTGCCAGCAGCTACCTACTAGCGCCGATGACAGATACGCAGTATTTT.

The chain is built from TRBV7-9 and TRBJ2-7; TRBD2 aligns across 8 bases. Germline CDR1 SEHNR, CDR2 FQNEAQ (reference sequence). Germline trimming cut 1 base from V and 2 bases from J; bases unmatched to any gene: 4. CDR3 size: 15 residues. The CDR3 is CASSLVAGGAYEQYF. In nucleotides, the CDR3 is TGTGCCAGCAGCTTAGTGGCGGGAGGTGCCTACGAGCAGTACTTC. Based on the CDR3 plus reference TRBV7-9 and TRBJ2-7, the full variable domain is DTGVSQNPRHKITKRGQNVTFRCDPISEHNRLYWYRQTLGQGPEFLTYFQNEAQLEKSRLLSDRFSAERPKGSFSTLEIQRTEQGDSAMYLCASSLVAGGAYEQYFGPGTRLTVT.

The chain carries TRBV27 and TRBJ1-2; 10 bases are shared with TRBD1. The CDR3 has 14 amino acids. Germline V gene sequence: CDR1 MNHEY, CDR2 SMNVEV (reference sequence). Unmatched junction bases numbered 2, after V lost 2 bases and J lost 5 bases. Here the CDR3 reads CASSLRTGGYGYTF. CDR3 nucleotides: TGTGCCAGCAGTTTACGGACAGGGGGTTATGGCTACACCTTC.

This chain joins TRBV7-9 and TRBJ1-5, with D maybe TRBD1 (5 bases). From germline, CDR1 is SEHNR and CDR2 FQNEAQ (reference sequence). The CDR3 extends over 15 amino acids. The CDR3, as DNA: TGTGCGACCTGCCGGGGGGACTATAGCAATCAGCCCCAGCATTTT. Its protein is CATCRGDYSNQPQHF.

The chain combines TRBV3-1 (or the pseudogene TRBV3-2) with TRBJ1-1; 7 bases are a match to TRBD1. The length of the CDR3 is 15 residues. J lost 1 base, V lost 3 bases, and 5 bases had no gene match. The germline CDR1 and CDR2 sequences are LGHDT and YNNKEL (reference sequence). CDR3 loop: CASSHRTGRNTEAFF. As DNA, the CDR3 is TGTGCCAGCAGCCACAGGACAGGCAGGAACACTGAAGCTTTCTTT.

This rearrangement joins TRBV30 to TRBJ1-1; 9 bases align to TRBD1. CDR3 size: 14 residues. Losses at the gene ends were 4 bases for V and 1 base for J; bases not matched to a gene: 4. The germline V gene encodes CDR1 GTSNPN and CDR2 SVGIG (reference sequence). The CDR3 loop is CAWIQGARNTEAFF. CDR3 DNA sequence: TGTGCCTGGATACAGGGGGCGAGGAACACTGAAGCTTTCTTT.

The rearrangement uses TRBV6-2 or TRBV6-3 and TRBJ1-1, with D perhaps TRBD1 (5 bases). The V gene lost 3 bases and the J gene lost 0 bases, with 14 bases spanning the gap. CDR3 length: 16 amino acids. The germline V gene encodes CDR1 MNHEY and CDR2 SVGEGT. CDR3 amino acids: CASSYSKTDMNTEAFF. In DNA, the CDR3 is TGTGCCAGCAGTTATTCGAAGACGGACATGAACACTGAAGCTTTCTTT.